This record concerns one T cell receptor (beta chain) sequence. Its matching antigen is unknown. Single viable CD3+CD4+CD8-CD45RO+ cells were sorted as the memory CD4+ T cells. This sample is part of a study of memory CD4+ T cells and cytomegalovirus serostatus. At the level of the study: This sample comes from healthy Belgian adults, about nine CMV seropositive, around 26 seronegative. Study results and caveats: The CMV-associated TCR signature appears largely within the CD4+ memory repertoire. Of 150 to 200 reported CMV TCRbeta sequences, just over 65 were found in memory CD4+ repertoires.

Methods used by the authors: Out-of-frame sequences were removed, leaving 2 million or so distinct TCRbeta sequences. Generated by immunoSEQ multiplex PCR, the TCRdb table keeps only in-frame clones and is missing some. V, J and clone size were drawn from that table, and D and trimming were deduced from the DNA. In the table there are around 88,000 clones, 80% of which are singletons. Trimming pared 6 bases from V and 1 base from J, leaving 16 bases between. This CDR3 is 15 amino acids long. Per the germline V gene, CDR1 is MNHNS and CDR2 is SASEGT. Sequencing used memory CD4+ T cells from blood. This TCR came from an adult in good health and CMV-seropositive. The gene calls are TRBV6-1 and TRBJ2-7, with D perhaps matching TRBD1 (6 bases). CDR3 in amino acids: CASRPETGGSYEQYF. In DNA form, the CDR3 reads TGTGCCAGCAGACCCGAGACAGGTGGGTCCTACGAGCAGTACTTC.